This T cell receptor beta chain came from a study of PD-1 blockade in classical Hodgkin lymphoma. The repertoire was sequenced with immunoSEQ multiplex PCR; TCRdb's copy has only in-frame clones and lacks some. The sample contains over 30,000 clones, around 90% of which appear only once. Each patient's relapse followed autologous stem cell transplantation, and brentuximab vedotin exposure varied. Using magnetic negative selection, the CD4+ T cells were separated out of thawed PBMCs. Specimen: CD4+ T cells from blood, collected at baseline. This TCR was recovered from a human donor with classical Hodgkin lymphoma.

The CDR3, as DNA: TGTGCCAGCAGCTTAGGAGTGGGACAGCCTCACAATGAGCAGTTCTTC. Protein: CASSLGVGQPHNEQFF. The genes are TRBV11-2 and TRBJ2-1; TRBD1 aligns across 7 bases. V shed 1 base and J 5 bases; nucleotides not matched to a gene: 8. The CDR3 sequence is 16 residues long. Germline V gene data show CDR1 as SGHAT and CDR2 as FQNNGV.